The 22 T cell receptor beta chains below come from one sample, sequenced in a study of tissue T cells after allogeneic stem cell transplantation. Libraries were prepared by immunoSEQ multiplex PCR; TCRdb keeps only in-frame clonotypes and omits some of them. The repertoire holds 7,500 to 10,000 clones, with approximately 64% as singletons. The sequenced sample was tissue from the ileum, obtained at autopsy. These receptors came from a woman aged 18 to 55 with breast cancer.

This clone qualifies as medium-sized. V and J are TRBV6-6 and TRBJ2-2, with TRBD1 matching 7 bases. Germline assignment: CDR1 MNHNY and CDR2 SVGAGI (reference sequence). The CDR3 runs to 15 residues. The V segment lost 6 bases and the J segment 3 bases; nucleotides outside the gene matches: 7. CDR3 amino acids: CASRGPGQYTGELFF. The CDR3 DNA is TGTGCCAGCAGAGGGCCGGGACAGTACACCGGGGAGCTGTTTTTT.

The genes are TRBV19 and TRBJ2-7; 12 nucleotides align to TRBD2. CDR1 is LNHDA and CDR2 is SQIVND in the germline V gene (reference sequence). This CDR3 has 14 amino acids. Germline trimming cut 2 bases from V and 4 bases from J; bases unmatched to any gene: 0. This CDR3 is CASSITSGGYEQYF. The CDR3, as DNA: TGTGCCAGTAGTATAACTAGCGGGGGGTACGAGCAGTACTTC.

This clone was seen a few times. The rearrangement links TRBV5-4 to TRBJ2-5; 9 bases map to TRBD2. The ends lost 0 bases at V and 0 bases at J; junction bases unmatched: 9. Per the germline V gene, CDR1 is SGHNT and CDR2 is YYREEE (reference sequence). This CDR3 spans 18 amino acids. The CDR3 spells CASSLATGLAGNQETQYF. The CDR3, as DNA: TGTGCCAGCAGCTTGGCCACAGGGCTAGCGGGGAACCAAGAGACCCAGTACTTC.

This clone was seen a handful of times. The chain links TRBV7-2 to TRBJ1-3, with TRBD1 identical over 8 bases. The trim removed 5 bases at V and 0 bases at J, leaving 6 bases unmatched. CDR1 is SGHTA, CDR2 FQGNSA, per germline. This CDR3 has 16 residues. The DNA of the CDR3 is TGTGCCAGCAGCCTACACAGGGGGAGCTCTGGAAACACCATATATTTT. It codes for CASSLHRGSSGNTIYF.

The rearrangement joins TRBV5-1 to TRBJ2-7, with a possible D match to TRBD1 (6 bases). The length of the CDR3 is 13 residues. The V gene's germline CDR1 is SGHRS and CDR2 YFSETQ. Trimming pared 0 bases from V and 3 bases from J, leaving 7 bases between. The CDR3 is CASSLGQVYEQYF. The CDR3 region has the DNA TGCGCCAGCAGCTTGGGACAGGTCTACGAGCAGTACTTC.

This sequence joins TRBV5-4 and TRBJ2-3; 7 nucleotides align to TRBD2. Looked up from germline, CDR1 is SGHNT and CDR2 is YYREEE (reference sequence). This CDR3 is built from 15 residues. The V gene end was trimmed by 5 bases and the J gene end by 0 bases; junction bases not matched to a gene: 6. The CDR3 DNA sequence: TGTGCCAGCAGGATGGGGGGGGAAAGCACAGATACGCAGTATTTT. This translates into CASRMGGESTDTQYF.

This clone was counted between two and nine times. V is TRBV7-2 and J is TRBJ2-7; 7 bases agree with TRBD1. Trimming removed 1 base from V and 0 bases from J; junction bases left unmatched: 3. This CDR3 is built from 15 residues. CDR1 SGHTA and CDR2 FQGNSA come from the germline V gene. CDR3 residues: CASSLGGTASYEQYF. CDR3 DNA sequence: TGTGCCAGCAGCTTAGGGGGGACAGCCTCCTACGAGCAGTACTTC.

The chain joins TRBV5-1 to TRBJ1-4; D call uncertain. Germline lookup yields CDR1 SGHRS and CDR2 YFSETQ. The CDR3 is 16 amino acids. Trimming stripped 2 bases from V and 0 bases from J, with 11 bases between. The CDR3 region is CASSFFQDATNEKLFF. The CDR3 nucleotides read TGCGCCAGCAGCTTCTTCCAGGACGCAACTAATGAAAAACTGTTTTTT.

The gene calls are TRBV5-6 and TRBJ1-4; no reliable D call. This CDR3 spans 16 amino acids. Looked up from germline, CDR1 is SGHDT and CDR2 is YYEEEE. Trimming left V 4 bases short and J 2 bases short, with 15 bases between. CDR3 sequence: CASSPIAGSTNEKLFF. The CDR3 DNA reads TGTGCCAGCAGCCCAATTGCGGGGAGCACTAATGAAAAACTGTTTTTT.

The V and J genes are TRBV7-2 and TRBJ1-2; D might be TRBD1 (6 bases). Per germline, CDR1 SGHTA and CDR2 FQGNSA. The CDR3 totals 15 residues. V lost 1 base and J lost 0, with 9 bases in between. This CDR3 reads CASSLGDIANYGYTF. The CDR3 DNA sequence: TGTGCCAGCAGCTTAGGGGACATAGCTAACTATGGCTACACCTTC.

The chain is built from TRBV5-1 and TRBJ1-2; 7 nucleotides align to TRBD1. This CDR3 is 12 amino acids long. Germline lookup yields CDR1 SGHRS and CDR2 YFSETQ. Trimming took 2 bases from V and 8 from J; bases not matched to a gene: 3. This CDR3 is CASSLGQDGYTF. The CDR3 nucleotides read TGCGCCAGCAGCTTAGGACAGGACGGCTACACCTTC.

The rearrangement uses TRBV5-1 and TRBJ2-1; TRBD2 aligns across 10 bases. Germline trimming cut 1 base from V and 5 bases from J; bases unmatched to any gene: 3. This CDR3 is 15 amino acids long. The germline CDR1 and CDR2 sequences are SGHRS and YFSETQ. CDR3 in DNA: TGCGCCAGCAGCTTGAGCGGGGGGGCCGACAATGAGCAGTTCTTC. Translated, it gives CASSLSGGADNEQFF.

V is TRBV7-9 and J is TRBJ1-5; no reliable D call. The CDR3 length is 15 residues. The germline V gene encodes CDR1 SEHNR and CDR2 FQNEAQ (reference sequence). V lost 5 bases and J lost 5, with 16 bases in between. CDR3 in DNA: TGTGCCAGCAGCGAGACCGGCGGCGGGGATCAGCCCCAGCATTTT. This sequence encodes CASSETGGGDQPQHF. Based on the CDR3 plus reference TRBV7-9 and TRBJ1-5, the full variable domain is DTGVSQNPRHKITKRGQNVTFRCDPISEHNRLYWYRQTLGQGPEFLTYFQNEAQLEKSRLLSDRFSAERPKGSFSTLEIQRTEQGDSAMYLCASSETGGGDQPQHFGDGTRLSIL.

This clone has more than one count but fewer than ten. The rearrangement joins TRBV9 to TRBJ2-1; no clear D. CDR3 size: 14 residues. Germline V gives CDR1 SGDLS, CDR2 YYNGEE. Trimming left V 0 bases short and J 10 bases short, with 14 bases between. This CDR3 reads CASSVDPGYAEQFF. CDR3 nucleotide sequence: TGTGCCAGCAGCGTAGATCCAGGATATGCCGAGCAGTTCTTC.

The J gene is TRBJ1-2, the V gene TRBV10-2; D is undetermined. Trimming stripped 5 bases from V and 2 bases from J, with 9 bases between. The CDR3 runs 13 residues. Germline CDR1 reads WSHSY; CDR2 reads SAAADI. The DNA for the CDR3 is TGCGCCAGCAGTCCAGGAAGGAACTATGGCTACACCTTC. Its protein is CASSPGRNYGYTF.

This clone has a handful of counts. Here the CDR3 reads CASSQVGSMAGELFF. The CDR3, as DNA: TGTGCCAGCAGCCAAGTCGGATCGATGGCCGGGGAGCTGTTTTTT. The J gene is TRBJ2-2, the V gene TRBV3-1 (or the pseudogene TRBV3-2); D gene ambiguous. Germline V CDR1 and CDR2: LGHDT, YNNKEL (reference sequence). Trimming took off 1 base at V and 6 bases at J, with 12 bases between the two ends. The length of the CDR3 is 15 residues.

The V gene is TRBV4-2, the J gene TRBJ1-3; 9 bases match TRBD1. V shed 6 bases and J 4 bases; nucleotides not matched to a gene: 10. CDR1 and CDR2 (germline): LGHNA, YNFKEQ. The CDR3 has 16 amino acids. CDR3: CASRRTGDGPGNTIYF. In DNA, the CDR3 is TGTGCCAGCAGGAGGACAGGGGATGGCCCCGGAAACACCATATATTTT.

Comments on this clone: The sample has other DNA sequences that encode this CDR3 too. The rearrangement uses TRBV9 and TRBJ2-7, with TRBD2 matching over 10 bases. The CDR3 sequence is 14 residues long. Germline V gives CDR1 SGDLS, CDR2 YYNGEE. The trim removed 4 bases at V and 3 bases at J, leaving 4 bases unmatched. The CDR3 protein is CASSSGLADYEQYF. CDR3 coding DNA: TGTGCCAGCAGCAGTGGACTAGCGGACTACGAGCAGTACTTC. Drawing the rest from reference TRBV9 and TRBJ2-7, the complete variable domain is DSGVTQTPKHLITATGQRVTLRCSPRSGDLSVYWYQQSLDQGLQFLIQYYNGEERAKGNILERFSAQQFPDLHSELNLSSLELGDSALYFCASSSGLADYEQYFGPGTRLTVT.

This chain joins TRBV6-5 and TRBJ2-6; either TRBD1 or TRBD2 may fit D (5 bases each). Trimming took 7 bases from V and 2 from J, leaving 12 bases between them. The length of the CDR3 is 15 residues. Looked up from germline, CDR1 is MNHEY and CDR2 is SVGAGI. CDR3: CASIGGRTGANVLTF. The CDR3, as DNA: TGTGCCAGCATTGGGGGACGGACTGGGGCCAACGTCCTGACTTTC.

V usage is TRBV7-9 and J usage is TRBJ1-3; 8 bases agree with TRBD1. From germline, CDR1 is SEHNR and CDR2 FQNEAQ (reference sequence). With 3 bases clipped from V and 2 bases from J, the junction kept 0 bases outside the gene matches. The CDR3 has 14 residues. The CDR3 loop is CASSLTGAGNTIYF. The CDR3 bases are TGTGCCAGCAGCTTGACAGGGGCTGGAAACACCATATATTTT.

V usage is TRBV5-6 and J usage is TRBJ1-2; 10 bases align to TRBD1. V trimming: 3 bases; J trimming: 4 bases; junction bases outside the gene matches: 12. Germline values: CDR1 SGHDT, CDR2 YYEEEE. The CDR3 has 17 residues. DNA for the CDR3: TGTGCCAGCAGCTCTACCAGGACAGGGGGGATTTTCTATGGCTACACCTTC. Protein: CASSSTRTGGIFYGYTF.

The chain has TRBV10-3 and TRBJ1-2; the D gene is possibly TRBD1 (5 bases). The germline V gene encodes CDR1 ENHRY and CDR2 SYGVKD. CDR3 length: 13 residues. V was clipped by 9 bases and J by 0 bases, with 11 bases between them. The CDR3 DNA sequence: TGTGCCATGGGGGACGGAGCTAACTATGGCTACACCTTC. As protein: CAMGDGANYGYTF.